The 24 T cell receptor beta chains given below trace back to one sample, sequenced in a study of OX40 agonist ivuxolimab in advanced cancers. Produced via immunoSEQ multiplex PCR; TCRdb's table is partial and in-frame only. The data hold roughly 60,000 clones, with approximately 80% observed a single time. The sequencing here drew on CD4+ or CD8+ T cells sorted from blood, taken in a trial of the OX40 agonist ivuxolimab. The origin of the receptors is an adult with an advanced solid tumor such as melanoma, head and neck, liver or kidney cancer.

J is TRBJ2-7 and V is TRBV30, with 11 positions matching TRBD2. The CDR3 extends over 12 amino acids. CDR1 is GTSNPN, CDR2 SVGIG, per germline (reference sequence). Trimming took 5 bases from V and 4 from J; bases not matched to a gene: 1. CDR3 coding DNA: TGTGCCTGGGGGACTAGCGGATACGAGCAGTACTTC. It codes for CAWGTSGYEQYF.

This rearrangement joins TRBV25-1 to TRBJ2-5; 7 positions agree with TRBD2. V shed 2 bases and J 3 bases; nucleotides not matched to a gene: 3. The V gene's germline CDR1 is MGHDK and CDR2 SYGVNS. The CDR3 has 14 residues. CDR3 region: CASSEGGVEETQYF. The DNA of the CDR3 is TGTGCCAGCAGTGAAGGGGGGGTGGAAGAGACCCAGTACTTC.

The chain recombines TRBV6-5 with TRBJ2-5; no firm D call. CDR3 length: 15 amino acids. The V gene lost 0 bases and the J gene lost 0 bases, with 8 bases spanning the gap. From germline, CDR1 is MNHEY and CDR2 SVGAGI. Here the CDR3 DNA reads TGTGCCAGCAGTTACTCGTATACAGACCAAGAGACCCAGTACTTC. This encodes CASSYSYTDQETQYF.

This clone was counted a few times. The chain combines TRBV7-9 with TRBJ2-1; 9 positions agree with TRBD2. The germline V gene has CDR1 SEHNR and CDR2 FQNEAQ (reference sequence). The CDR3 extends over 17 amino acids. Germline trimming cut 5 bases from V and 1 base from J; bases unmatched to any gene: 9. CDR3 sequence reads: CASSTTLSGSSYNEQFF. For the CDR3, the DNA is TGTGCCAGCAGCACGACCCTTAGCGGGAGTTCCTACAATGAGCAGTTCTTC.

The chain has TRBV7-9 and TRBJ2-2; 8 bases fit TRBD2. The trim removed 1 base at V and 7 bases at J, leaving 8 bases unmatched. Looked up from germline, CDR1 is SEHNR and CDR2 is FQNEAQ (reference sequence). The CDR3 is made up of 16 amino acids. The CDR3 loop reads CASSLVRLASRGELFF. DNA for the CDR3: TGTGCCAGCAGCTTAGTTCGACTAGCGAGTCGCGGGGAGCTGTTTTTT. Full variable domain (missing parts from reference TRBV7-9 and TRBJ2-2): DTGVSQNPRHKITKRGQNVTFRCDPISEHNRLYWYRQTLGQGPEFLTYFQNEAQLEKSRLLSDRFSAERPKGSFSTLEIQRTEQGDSAMYLCASSLVRLASRGELFFGEGSRLTVL.

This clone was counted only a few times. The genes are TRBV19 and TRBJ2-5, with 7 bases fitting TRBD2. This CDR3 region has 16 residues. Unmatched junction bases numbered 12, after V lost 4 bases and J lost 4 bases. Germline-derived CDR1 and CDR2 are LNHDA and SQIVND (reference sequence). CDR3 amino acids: CASSTGRATWRETQYF. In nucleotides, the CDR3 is TGTGCCAGTAGTACAGGGAGGGCGACTTGGCGAGAGACCCAGTACTTC.

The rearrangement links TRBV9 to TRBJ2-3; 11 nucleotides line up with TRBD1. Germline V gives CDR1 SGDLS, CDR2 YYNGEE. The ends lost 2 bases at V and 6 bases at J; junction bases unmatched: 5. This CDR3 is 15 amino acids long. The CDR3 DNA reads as TGTGCCAGCAGCGTCGGACAGGGGGCAAAGGATACGCAGTATTTT. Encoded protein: CASSVGQGAKDTQYF. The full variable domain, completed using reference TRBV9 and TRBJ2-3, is DSGVTQTPKHLITATGQRVTLRCSPRSGDLSVYWYQQSLDQGLQFLIQYYNGEERAKGNILERFSAQQFPDLHSELNLSSLELGDSALYFCASSVGQGAKDTQYFGPGTRLTVL.

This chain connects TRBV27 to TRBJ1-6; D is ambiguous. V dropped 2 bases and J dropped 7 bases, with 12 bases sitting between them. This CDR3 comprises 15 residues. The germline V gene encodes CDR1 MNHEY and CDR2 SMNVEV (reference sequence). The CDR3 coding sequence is TGTGCCAGCAGTTTAAGTCGGCAGATCAATTCACCCCTCCACTTT. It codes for CASSLSRQINSPLHF.

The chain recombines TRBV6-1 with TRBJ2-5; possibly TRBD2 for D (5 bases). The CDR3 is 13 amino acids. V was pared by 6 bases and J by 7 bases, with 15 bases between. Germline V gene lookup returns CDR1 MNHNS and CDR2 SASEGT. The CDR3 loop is CASRPRWAGTQYF. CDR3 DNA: TGTGCCAGCAGACCAAGGTGGGCGGGGACCCAGTACTTC.

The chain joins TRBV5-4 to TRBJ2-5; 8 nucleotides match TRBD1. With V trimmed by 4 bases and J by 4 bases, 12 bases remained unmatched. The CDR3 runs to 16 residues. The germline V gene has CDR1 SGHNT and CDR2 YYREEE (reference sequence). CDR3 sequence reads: CASSLPPGGGGETQYF. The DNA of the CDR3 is TGTGCCAGCAGCCTACCCCCAGGGGGCGGTGGAGAGACCCAGTACTTC.

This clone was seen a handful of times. This CDR3 is CASRDTGGNTGELFF. For the CDR3, the DNA is TGTGCCAGCAGGGACACAGGGGGGAACACCGGGGAGCTGTTTTTT. V gene TRBV28 combines with J gene TRBJ2-2; 8 bases are a match to TRBD1. There are 15 residues in the CDR3. Losses at the gene ends were 6 bases for V and 1 base for J; bases not matched to a gene: 4. Germline CDR1 is MDHEN and CDR2 is SYDVKM.

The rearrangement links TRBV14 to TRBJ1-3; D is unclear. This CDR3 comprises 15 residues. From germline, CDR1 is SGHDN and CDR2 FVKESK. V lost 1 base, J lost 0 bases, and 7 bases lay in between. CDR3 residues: CASSQGFLSGNTIYF. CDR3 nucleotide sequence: TGTGCCAGCAGCCAAGGTTTTCTCTCTGGAAACACCATATATTTT.

CDR3 sequence reads: CAISDRGLAAGELFF. For the CDR3, the DNA is TGTGCCATCAGTGACCGCGGACTAGCGGCCGGGGAGCTGTTTTTT. V and J are TRBV10-3 and TRBJ2-2, with 10 bases that match TRBD2. The CDR3 runs to 15 residues. From germline, CDR1 is ENHRY and CDR2 SYGVKD. Trimming cost V 3 bases and J 6 bases; bases outside gene matches: 4.

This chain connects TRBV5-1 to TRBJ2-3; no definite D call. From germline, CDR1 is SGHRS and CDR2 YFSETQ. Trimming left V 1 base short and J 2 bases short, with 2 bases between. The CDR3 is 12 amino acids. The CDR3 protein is CASSLSTDTQYF. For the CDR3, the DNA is TGCGCCAGCAGCTTGTCCACAGATACGCAGTATTTT. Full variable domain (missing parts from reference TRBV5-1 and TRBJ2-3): KAGVTQTPRYLIKTRGQQVTLSCSPISGHRSVSWYQQTPGQGLQFLFEYFSETQRNKGNFPGRFSGRQFSNSRSEMNVSTLELGDSALYLCASSLSTDTQYFGPGTRLTVL.

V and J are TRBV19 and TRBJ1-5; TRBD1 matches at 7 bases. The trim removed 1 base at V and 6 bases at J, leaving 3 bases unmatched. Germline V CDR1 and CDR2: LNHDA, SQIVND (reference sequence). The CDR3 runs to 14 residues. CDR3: CASSIGQGVQPQHF. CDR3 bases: TGTGCCAGTAGTATAGGACAGGGTGTTCAGCCCCAGCATTTT.

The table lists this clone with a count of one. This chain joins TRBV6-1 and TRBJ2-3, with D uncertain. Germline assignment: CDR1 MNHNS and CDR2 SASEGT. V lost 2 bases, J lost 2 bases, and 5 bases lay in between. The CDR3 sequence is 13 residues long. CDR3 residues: CASSEPPTDTQYF. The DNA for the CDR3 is TGTGCCAGCAGTGAACCCCCCACAGATACGCAGTATTTT.

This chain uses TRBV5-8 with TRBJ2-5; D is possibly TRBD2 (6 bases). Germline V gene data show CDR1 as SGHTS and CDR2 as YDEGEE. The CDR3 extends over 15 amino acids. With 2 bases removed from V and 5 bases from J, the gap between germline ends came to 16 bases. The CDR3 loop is CASSLKGGRRETQYF. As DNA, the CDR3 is TGTGCCAGCAGCTTAAAGGGAGGTAGAAGGGAGACCCAGTACTTC.

DNA for the CDR3: TGTGCCAGCAGGCCTGTCCTCACCCAAGAGACCCAGTACTTC. It specifies CASRPVLTQETQYF. V is TRBV2 and J is TRBJ2-5; D not resolved. The CDR3 consists of 14 residues. V shed 6 bases and J shed 1 base, with 12 bases lying between them. Germline V gene sequence: CDR1 SNHLY, CDR2 FYNNEI.

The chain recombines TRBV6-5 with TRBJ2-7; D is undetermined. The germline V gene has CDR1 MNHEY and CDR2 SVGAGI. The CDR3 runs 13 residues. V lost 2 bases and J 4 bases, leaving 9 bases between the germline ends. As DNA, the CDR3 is TGTGCCAGCAGTTACGGCCCAGTATACGAGCAGTACTTC. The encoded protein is CASSYGPVYEQYF.

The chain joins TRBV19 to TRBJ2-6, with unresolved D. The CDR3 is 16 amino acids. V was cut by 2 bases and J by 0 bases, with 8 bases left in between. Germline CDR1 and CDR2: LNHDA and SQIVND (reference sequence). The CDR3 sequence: CASSIFGISGANVLTF. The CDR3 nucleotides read TGTGCCAGTAGTATATTCGGAATCTCTGGGGCCAACGTCCTGACTTTC.

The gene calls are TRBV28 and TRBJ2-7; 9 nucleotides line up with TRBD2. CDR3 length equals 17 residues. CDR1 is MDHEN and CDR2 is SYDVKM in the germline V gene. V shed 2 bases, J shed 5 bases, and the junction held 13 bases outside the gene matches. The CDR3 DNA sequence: TGTGCCAGCAGTTTAGCGGGGGGGGGACCCAGAGCGCACGAGCAGTACTTC. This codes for CASSLAGGGPRAHEQYF.

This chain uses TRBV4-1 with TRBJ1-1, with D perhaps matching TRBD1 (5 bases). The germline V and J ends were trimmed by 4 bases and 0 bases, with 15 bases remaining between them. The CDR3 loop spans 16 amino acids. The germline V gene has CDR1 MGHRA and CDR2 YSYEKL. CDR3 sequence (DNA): TGCGCCAGCAGCCCGACGGGGGGTACCATGAACACTGAAGCTTTCTTT. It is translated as CASSPTGGTMNTEAFF.

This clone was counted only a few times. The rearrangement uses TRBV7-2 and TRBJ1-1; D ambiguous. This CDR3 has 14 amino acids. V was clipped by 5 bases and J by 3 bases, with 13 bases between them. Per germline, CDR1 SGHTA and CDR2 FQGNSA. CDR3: CASSPLKMDTEAFF. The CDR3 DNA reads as TGTGCCAGCAGCCCCCTGAAAATGGACACTGAAGCTTTCTTT.

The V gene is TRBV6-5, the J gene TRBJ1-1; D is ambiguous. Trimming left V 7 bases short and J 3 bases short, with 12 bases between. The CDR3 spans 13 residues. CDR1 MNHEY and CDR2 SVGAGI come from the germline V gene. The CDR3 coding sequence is TGTGCCAGCAAACGGCAGAGATACACTGAAGCTTTCTTT. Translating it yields CASKRQRYTEAFF.